The 8 T cell receptor beta chains below were found in one sample sequenced in a study of T cells expressing NK-cell markers. Each CDR3 protein gets one entry in TCRdb, which reprocessed the 5' RACE reads and gives no DNA. The sample holds hundreds of thousands of distinct CDR3 sequences. Source material: blood T cells: a sorted CD56 or NKG2C T cell subset, CD4+ or CD8+ T cells, or bulk PBMC T cells (not recorded which). These receptors originate from a woman aged 18-69 years in good health.

The chain employs TRBV20-1 and TRBJ2-5; TCRdb designates TRBD1, a call that cannot be tested without DNA. CDR3 size: 14 residues. Per the germline V gene, CDR1 is DFQATT and CDR2 is SNEGSKA (reference sequence). The CDR3 sequence: CSAREQGAYETQYF.

This chain joins TRBV20-1 and TRBJ1-5. The CDR3 is made up of 13 amino acids. In germline, CDR1 is DFQATT, CDR2 SNEGSKA (reference sequence). The CDR3: CSARDRWDQPQHF.

J is TRBJ2-2 and V is TRBV2; TCRdb calls TRBD1, which cannot be checked without DNA. The CDR3 sequence is 14 residues long. CDR1 and CDR2 from the germline V gene are SNHLY and FYNNEI. Here the CDR3 reads CASRDTGYTGELFF.

V gene TRBV24-1 combines with J gene TRBJ2-2; as DNA is missing, the TRBD1 call by TCRdb cannot be tested. CDR3 length: 13 amino acids. The V gene's germline CDR1 is KGHDR and CDR2 SFDVKD. CDR3 protein: CATSSGMLRELFF.

The rearrangement uses TRBV20-1 and TRBJ1-6; TCRdb's D gene call, TRBD1, goes unchecked for lack of DNA. The CDR3 spans 15 residues. Germline-derived CDR1 and CDR2 are DFQATT and SNEGSKA (reference sequence). CDR3 protein: CSARDGAGYNSPLHF.

The rearrangement uses TRBV29-1 and TRBJ2-1; TCRdb proposes TRBD2, but this gene call is untestable without DNA. CDR1 is SQVTM, CDR2 ANQGSEA, per germline. The CDR3 is 15 amino acids. The CDR3 protein is CSVGTSGSSYNEQFF.

The rearrangement links TRBV29-1 to TRBJ1-1; the D gene TCRdb calls, TRBD1, cannot be checked with no DNA. There are 13 residues in the CDR3. CDR1 is SQVTM and CDR2 is ANQGSEA in the germline V gene. The CDR3 sequence: CSDTGGYSTEAFF.

The CDR3 sequence is CASTMGQGNSPLHF. The rearrangement joins TRBV3-1 to TRBJ1-6; the D gene TCRdb calls, TRBD1, cannot be checked with no DNA. The CDR3 loop spans 14 amino acids. Germline V gene lookup returns CDR1 LGHDT and CDR2 YNNKEL (reference sequence). The variable domain in full, completed from reference TRBV3-1 and TRBJ1-6, reads DTAVSQTPKYLVTQMGNDKSIKCEQNLGHDTMYWYKQDSKKFLKIMFSYNNKELIINETVPNRFSPKSPDKAHLNLHINSLELGDSAVYFCASTMGQGNSPLHFGNGTRLTVT.